This record looks at one T cell receptor (beta chain) sequence and its context. This entry comes from a study of T cell clones after liver transplantation. Across the whole study: Immunosuppression withdrawal was tried within 2 years after liver transplantation in this trial. Patients counted as tolerant after at least one year off all immunosuppression, enzymes not exceeding twice normal.

The V end lost 3 bases, the J end lost 2 bases, and 23 bases lay between the germline ends. In germline, CDR1 is LGHNA, CDR2 YNFKEQ. There are 19 residues in the CDR3. The data were produced by immunoSEQ multiplex PCR, yet TCRdb's version contains in-frame clones alone and is incomplete. The sample lists about 68,000 clones, more than 85% occurring once. The sequence derives from a human patient who received a liver transplant. The graft donor may account for some of the T cells. The input for sequencing was CD4+ T cells from blood, taken about 27 months after liver transplant. The rearrangement uses TRBV4-2 and TRBJ1-3, with D perhaps matching TRBD1 (6 bases). The CDR3 DNA reads TGTGCCAGCAGCCATAGCCCCGGGGCAGGGGCTTTGACTGGAAACACCATATATTTT. Encoded protein: CASSHSPGAGALTGNTIYF.